This TCR beta chain was sequenced during a study of T cells in localized non-small cell lung cancer. Regarding the study as a whole: Out of the top 100 tumor clones, a median around 60 were seen in adjacent lung. Sequence data derive from only one tumor region, so heterogeneity remains possible. Uninvolved adjacent lung had the highest recorded T cell clonality, with tumor below it.

This CDR3 is built from 16 residues. Trimming removed 3 bases from V and 3 bases from J; junction bases left unmatched: 8. CDR1 and CDR2 from the germline V gene are SGHNT and YYREEE (reference sequence). Generated by immunoSEQ multiplex PCR, the TCRdb table keeps only in-frame clones and is missing some. The sample consists of around 30,000 clones, 75% to 95% of them appearing once. This clone was found once. What it recognizes is unknown. This chain connects TRBV5-4 to TRBJ1-4, with 7 bases aligning to TRBD1. This receptor was obtained from a female donor of 60 years or more with stage I lung adenocarcinoma. Sequencing used peripheral blood, obtained before any cancer treatment. The CDR3 DNA reads as TGTGCCAGCAGCTCCAACGCCGGGACAGCTAATGAAAAACTGTTTTTT. Encoded protein: CASSSNAGTANEKLFF.